The 29 T cell receptor beta chains in this list originate from one sample, sequenced in a study of blood T cell repertoires in COVID-19. Here immunoSEQ multiplex PCR was the method, and the copy in TCRdb shows in-frame clones only, minus some. The top ten hold approximately 3.1% of the sample, which has roughly 100,000 clones, about 90% seen once. The specimen was peripheral blood. Receptors were obtained from a man aged 45-60 years in a cohort sampled during active COVID-19.

V gene TRBV18 combines with J gene TRBJ2-3, with a possible D match to TRBD1 (7 bases). Germline CDR1 is KGHSH and CDR2 is LQKENI. V lost 6 bases to trimming and J lost 4 bases, with 14 bases between them. CDR3 size: 14 residues. The CDR3 region is CASSVTGRPDTQYF. Here the CDR3 DNA reads TGTGCCAGCTCGGTGACAGGGAGGCCAGATACGCAGTATTTT.

The chain recombines TRBV3-1 (or the pseudogene TRBV3-2) with TRBJ1-2, with TRBD1 as a possible D gene (5 bases). Germline V gene sequence: CDR1 LGHDT, CDR2 YNNKEL (reference sequence). With 0 bases removed from V and 4 bases from J, the gap between germline ends came to 12 bases. The CDR3 has 15 residues. The CDR3 bases are TGTGCCAGCAGCCAAGATGGGGGGAGAATCTATGGCTACACCTTC. Its translation: CASSQDGGRIYGYTF.

J is TRBJ2-1 and V is TRBV19; TRBD1 is a possible D gene (6 bases). CDR1 is LNHDA, CDR2 SQIVND, per germline (reference sequence). CDR3 size: 17 residues. V lost 9 bases and J 0 bases, leaving 21 bases between the germline ends. In nucleotides, the CDR3 is TGTGCCAGCTCACCTACCATTGACAGGCCCTCCTACAATGAGCAGTTCTTC. This translates into CASSPTIDRPSYNEQFF.

The V and J genes are TRBV10-2 and TRBJ2-1, with D perhaps matching TRBD2 (5 bases). The V and J ends lost 5 bases and 8 bases respectively, with 16 bases between them. The CDR3 sequence is 14 residues long. Germline V gives CDR1 WSHSY, CDR2 SAAADI. The CDR3 protein is CASSPLPGTDEQFF. CDR3 nucleotides: TGCGCCAGCAGTCCCTTACCGGGAACGGATGAGCAGTTCTTC.

CDR3 nucleotides: TGTGCCACCGCGGGGGCGGGTGGGACAGGTCCATCGGATACGCAGTATTTT. This sequence encodes CATAGAGGTGPSDTQYF. The chain is built from TRBV24-1 and TRBJ2-3; possibly TRBD1 for D (8 bases). Germline V gives CDR1 KGHDR, CDR2 SFDVKD. The V end lost 9 bases, the J end lost 6 bases, and 27 bases lay between the germline ends. The CDR3 is made up of 17 amino acids.

The chain joins TRBV7-2 to TRBJ2-3, with D unresolved. Trimming shortened V by 5 bases and J by 0 bases, and 9 bases separated the two germline ends. Looked up from germline, CDR1 is SGHTA and CDR2 is FQGNSA. CDR3 length: 14 amino acids. Here the CDR3 reads CASSPDISTDTQYF. Written as DNA, the CDR3 is TGTGCCAGCAGCCCCGACATTAGCACAGATACGCAGTATTTT.

This clone has only a few counts. V is TRBV11-2 and J is TRBJ1-6; no firm D call. Trimming pared 4 bases from V and 10 bases from J, leaving 17 bases between. The CDR3 sequence is 15 residues long. The V gene's germline CDR1 is SGHAT and CDR2 FQNNGV. Here the CDR3 reads CASSSYTGVGSPLHF. Here the CDR3 DNA reads TGTGCCAGCAGCTCGTACACCGGGGTTGGCTCACCCCTCCACTTT.

A remark on this clone: The sample contains more than one DNA sequence encoding this CDR3. V usage is TRBV28 and J usage is TRBJ1-5, with 7 bases lining up with TRBD1. V was clipped by 9 bases and J by 2 bases; unmatched bases: 4. The germline V gene has CDR1 MDHEN and CDR2 SYDVKM. The CDR3 runs 13 residues. CDR3: CASSDRGNQPQHF. The CDR3 DNA sequence: TGTGCCAGTTCAGACAGGGGCAATCAGCCCCAGCATTTT.

The V call is TRBV2, the J call TRBJ1-1, with TRBD1 matching over 8 bases. The CDR3 is 17 residues long. CDR1 is SNHLY, CDR2 FYNNEI, per germline. V shed 5 bases and J 0 bases; nucleotides not matched to a gene: 11. Here the CDR3 reads CASSTITDRVLNTEAFF. The DNA of the CDR3 is TGTGCCAGCAGTACAATTACGGACAGGGTGCTGAACACTGAAGCTTTCTTT. The whole variable domain, remainder taken from reference TRBV2 and TRBJ1-1, is EPEVTQTPSHQVTQMGQEVILRCVPISNHLYFYWYRQILGQKVEFLVSFYNNEISEKSEIFDDQFSVERPDGSNFTLKIRSTKLEDSAMYFCASSTITDRVLNTEAFFGQGTRLTVV.

This clone was observed a handful of times. The chain combines TRBV4-3 with TRBJ1-1; 12 bases agree with TRBD1. Germline V gene data show CDR1 as LGHNA and CDR2 as YSLEER. This CDR3 comprises 20 residues. Trimming cost V 8 bases and J 0 bases; bases outside gene matches: 19. CDR3 amino acids: CASCFGTGQGAKSMNTEAFF. DNA for the CDR3: TGCGCCAGCTGCTTTGGGACGGGACAGGGGGCGAAGAGTATGAACACTGAAGCTTTCTTT.

The J gene is TRBJ2-7, the V gene TRBV5-1; 9 positions agree with TRBD1. V was clipped by 5 bases and J by 5 bases; unmatched bases: 8. Germline-derived CDR1 and CDR2 are SGHRS and YFSETQ. The CDR3 has 14 amino acids. CDR3 protein: CASSSGQGRNEQYF. The CDR3 DNA follows: TGCGCCAGCAGTTCGGGACAGGGTAGGAACGAGCAGTACTTC.

The chain couples TRBV12-3 or TRBV12-4 to TRBJ2-1, with 13 bases fitting TRBD2. With V trimmed by 6 bases and J by 9 bases, 2 bases remained unmatched. CDR3 length: 13 amino acids. The CDR3 loop is CASRTSGGLEQFF. The DNA of the CDR3 is TGTGCCAGCAGGACTAGCGGGGGGCTTGAGCAGTTCTTC.

V usage is TRBV5-1 and J usage is TRBJ1-1; 8 bases are a match to TRBD1. The CDR3 is 16 amino acids. V trimming: 4 bases; J trimming: 2 bases; junction bases outside the gene matches: 10. The germline V gene has CDR1 SGHRS and CDR2 YFSETQ. As DNA, the CDR3 is TGCGCCAGCAGCCCCAGGGGGCTAAGGGGAAACACTGAAGCTTTCTTT. Amino acid sequence: CASSPRGLRGNTEAFF.

The chain uses TRBV6-5 and TRBJ1-2; D unresolved. Trimming stripped 8 bases from V and 8 bases from J, with 15 bases between. Germline V gives CDR1 MNHEY, CDR2 SVGAGI. CDR3 size: 12 residues. The DNA for the CDR3 is TGTGCCAGCCGGGTGGCAATTGAGGGCTACACCTTC. It codes for CASRVAIEGYTF.

This rearrangement joins TRBV27 to TRBJ1-1; D unresolved. The CDR3 loop spans 14 amino acids. V lost 0 bases to trimming and J lost 1 base, with 6 bases between them. Germline assignment: CDR1 MNHEY and CDR2 SMNVEV (reference sequence). The CDR3 reads CASSLSWRNTEAFF. The CDR3 nucleotides are TGTGCCAGCAGTTTATCGTGGAGGAACACTGAAGCTTTCTTT.

In its sample, this clone was seen once. The chain employs TRBV20-1 and TRBJ2-4, with D unresolved. Deletions cut 3 bases from V and 8 bases from J, with 14 bases between. Per the germline V gene, CDR1 is DFQATT and CDR2 is SNEGSKA (reference sequence). This CDR3 has 13 residues. The CDR3 spells CSASRWASDIQYF. The CDR3 region has the DNA TGCAGTGCTAGTCGGTGGGCGTCGGACATTCAGTACTTC.

The chain recombines TRBV5-1 with TRBJ1-5; D is unclear. V was clipped by 0 bases and J by 6 bases, with 10 bases between them. Germline V lookup: CDR1 SGHRS, CDR2 YFSETQ. The CDR3 runs 14 residues. The CDR3 DNA sequence: TGCGCCAGCAGCTTGGACAGTGTCAGTCAGCCCCAGCATTTT. This codes for CASSLDSVSQPQHF.

The rearrangement uses TRBV3-1 (or the pseudogene TRBV3-2) and TRBJ2-7; 12 bases are shared with TRBD1. The germline V gene encodes CDR1 LGHDT and CDR2 YNNKEL (reference sequence). This CDR3 is 13 amino acids long. V shed 4 bases, J shed 6 bases, and the junction held 1 base outside the gene matches. Here the CDR3 reads CASSRGQGAEQYF. The CDR3 DNA reads as TGTGCCAGCAGCCGGGGACAGGGGGCCGAGCAGTACTTC.

J is TRBJ2-7 and V is TRBV7-9; D is perhaps TRBD1 (5 bases). V lost 5 bases, J lost 2 bases, and 13 bases lay in between. Germline V gene data show CDR1 as SEHNR and CDR2 as FQNEAQ (reference sequence). The CDR3 covers 14 residues. The CDR3 protein is CASSLRRTTYEQYV. CDR3 nucleotide sequence: TGTGCCAGCAGCCTTCGACGGACAACCTACGAGCAGTACGTC.

The chain has TRBV7-6 and TRBJ1-1, with a tentative D call TRBD1 (6 bases). V dropped 0 bases and J dropped 4 bases, with 21 bases sitting between them. CDR3 length equals 18 residues. Germline V gene lookup returns CDR1 SGHVS and CDR2 FNYEAQ. The CDR3 sequence is CASSLASGGARFGTEAFF. The CDR3, as DNA: TGTGCCAGCAGCTTAGCGTCCGGGGGGGCCCGATTCGGCACTGAAGCTTTCTTT.

Worth noting for this clone: Other DNA sequences in the same sample also yield this CDR3. This chain links TRBV6-5 with TRBJ1-1; D is ambiguous. Per the germline V gene, CDR1 is MNHEY and CDR2 is SVGAGI. Trimming shortened V by 7 bases and J by 4 bases, and 7 bases separated the two germline ends. The CDR3 length is 11 residues. The CDR3 DNA follows: TGTGCCAGCAACCGCGGCACTGAAGCTTTCTTT. Translation: CASNRGTEAFF.

The chain employs TRBV5-4 and TRBJ2-2, with a possible D match to TRBD2 (6 bases). The CDR3 spans 15 residues. Germline CDR1 is SGHNT and CDR2 is YYREEE (reference sequence). Trimming took off 3 bases at V and 2 bases at J, with 11 bases between the two ends. CDR3 bases: TGTGCCAGCAGCTGGGCGGGGCGAAACACCGGGGAGCTGTTTTTT. Translation gives CASSWAGRNTGELFF. The variable domain in full, with the rest retrieved from reference TRBV5-4 and TRBJ2-2, is ETGVTQSPTHLIKTRGQQVTLRCSSQSGHNTVSWYQQALGQGPQFIFQYYREEENGRGNFPPRFSGLQFPNYSSELNVNALELDDSALYLCASSWAGRNTGELFFGEGSRLTVL.

This chain links TRBV7-8 with TRBJ2-7; 8 bases match TRBD2. CDR1 SGHVS and CDR2 FQNEAQ come from the germline V gene. The CDR3 sequence is 16 residues long. With V trimmed by 5 bases and J by 7 bases, 16 bases remained unmatched. CDR3 nucleotides: TGTGCCAGCAGCCCTGGCCGTGCGGCGGGGGGAAGGGAGCAGTACTTC. Protein: CASSPGRAAGGREQYF. Full variable domain (outside the CDR3, taken from reference TRBV7-8 and TRBJ2-7): GAGVSQSPRYKVAKRGQDVALRCDPISGHVSLFWYQQALGQGPEFLTYFQNEAQLDKSGLPSDRFFAERPEGSVSTLKIQRTQQEDSAVYLCASSPGRAAGGREQYFGPGTRLTVT.

The rearrangement joins TRBV14 to TRBJ1-2; D perhaps matches TRBD1 (6 bases). The germline gives CDR1 SGHDN, CDR2 FVKESK. The CDR3 sequence is 12 residues long. V lost 4 bases and J 5 bases, leaving 8 bases between the germline ends. CDR3 DNA: TGTGCCAGCAGCCCACAGGGATATGGCTACACCTTC. Its protein is CASSPQGYGYTF.

The chain links TRBV9 to TRBJ1-6, with D unresolved. Germline V gene sequence: CDR1 SGDLS, CDR2 YYNGEE. The CDR3 has 16 amino acids. Trimming took off 4 bases at V and 2 bases at J, with 13 bases between the two ends. CDR3 region: CASSPGRVTYNSPLHF. CDR3 coding DNA: TGTGCCAGCAGCCCCGGGAGGGTCACCTATAATTCACCCCTCCACTTT.

Points on this clone: The CDR3 ends on some other residue instead of the conserved phenylalanine or tryptophan, so this is likely a read error. No DNA is shown, since the ends of the CDR3 on it are uncertain; the CDR3 is the one TCRdb lists. The chain recombines TRBV5-6 with TRBJ2-3; the table names TRBD1, a call not compared with the DNA. CDR1 and CDR2 from the germline V gene are SGHDT and YYEEEE. From its first to its last residue, the CDR3 has 14 amino acids. This chain's CDR3 is CASSPGQGWGLKYL.

The CDR3 nucleotides are TGCGCCAGCAGCCAAGAACTAAGCAATCAGCCCCAGCATTTT. Amino acids: CASSQELSNQPQHF. The gene calls are TRBV4-1 and TRBJ1-5; D is uncertain. This CDR3 has 14 amino acids. CDR1 is MGHRA and CDR2 is YSYEKL in the germline V gene. Trimming took off 0 bases at V and 1 base at J, with 4 bases between the two ends.

This CDR3 reads CASSSGTGLAGGTDTQYF. The CDR3 DNA follows: TGTGCCAGCAGCTCCGGAACCGGGCTAGCGGGGGGCACAGATACGCAGTATTTT. This chain joins TRBV3-1 (or the pseudogene TRBV3-2) and TRBJ2-3; 10 bases match TRBD2. CDR1 and CDR2 from the germline V gene are LGHDT and YNNKEL (reference sequence). The CDR3 consists of 18 residues. The V and J ends lost 5 bases and 1 base, in that order; junction bases with no gene match: 12.

CDR3 protein: CASSDSGGSSYEQYV. CDR3 nucleotides: TGTGCCAGCAGTGATAGCGGGGGGAGCTCCTACGAGCAGTACGTC. The rearrangement joins TRBV6-1 to TRBJ2-7; TRBD2 matches 10 bases. The CDR3 contains 15 residues. The germline CDR1 and CDR2 sequences are MNHNS and SASEGT. The junction had 2 bases not matched to a gene; V was cut back by 3 bases and J by 0 bases.